Each of the 32 T cell receptor beta chains below was sequenced from the same sample in a study of OX40 agonist ivuxolimab in advanced cancers. The repertoire was sequenced with immunoSEQ multiplex PCR; TCRdb's copy has only in-frame clones and lacks some. The repertoire has under 35,000 clones, roughly 80% of them found once; the top ten carry 20% to 25%. The specimen comprised CD4+ or CD8+ T cells sorted from blood, sampled in a trial of the OX40 agonist ivuxolimab. The receptors were gathered from an adult with an advanced solid tumor such as melanoma, head and neck, liver or kidney cancer.

This clone was seen a single time. This chain connects TRBV19 to TRBJ2-5; D perhaps matches TRBD1 (5 bases). Germline V gene lookup returns CDR1 LNHDA and CDR2 SQIVND (reference sequence). V dropped 5 bases and J dropped 4 bases, with 11 bases sitting between them. The CDR3 runs to 13 residues. CDR3: CASSELQGETQYF. The CDR3, as DNA: TGTGCCAGTAGTGAACTTCAGGGAGAGACCCAGTACTTC.

V usage is TRBV5-4 and J usage is TRBJ2-7; weak D call: TRBD2 (7 bases). Germline CDR1 SGHNT, CDR2 YYREEE (reference sequence). The CDR3 consists of 15 residues. Trimming took 4 bases from V and 2 from J, leaving 16 bases between them. The CDR3 DNA reads TGTGCCAGCAGCCTGGGGGGGCAAGAGACCTACGAGCAGTACTTC. Amino acids: CASSLGGQETYEQYF.

The chain carries TRBV2 and TRBJ1-3; D remains unclear. CDR1 is SNHLY and CDR2 is FYNNEI in the germline V gene. CDR3 size: 12 residues. Trimming cost V 10 bases and J 4 bases, with 11 bases left between them. CDR3 DNA: TGTGCCACCCGCGGTCTAGGAAACACCATATATTTT. This gives the protein CATRGLGNTIYF. Full variable domain (rest looked up from reference TRBV2 and TRBJ1-3): EPEVTQTPSHQVTQMGQEVILRCVPISNHLYFYWYRQILGQKVEFLVSFYNNEISEKSEIFDDQFSVERPDGSNFTLKIRSTKLEDSAMYFCATRGLGNTIYFGEGSWLTVV.

The chain is built from TRBV6-1 and TRBJ2-7, with 8 bases aligning to TRBD1. The CDR3 spans 13 residues. Germline V gene sequence: CDR1 MNHNS, CDR2 SASEGT. The trim removed 5 bases at V and 5 bases at J, leaving 5 bases unmatched. CDR3 sequence reads: CASSKDRANEQYF. The CDR3 nucleotides are TGTGCCAGCAGTAAGGACAGGGCCAACGAGCAGTACTTC.

The chain links TRBV5-1 to TRBJ2-1; D gene ambiguous. Deletions cut 2 bases from V and 9 bases from J, with 9 bases between. Germline CDR1 reads SGHRS; CDR2 reads YFSETQ. The CDR3 runs 12 residues. The CDR3 DNA follows: TGCGCCAGCAGCTTCGGAGTCAGTGAGCAGTTCTTC. Translated: CASSFGVSEQFF.

The chain joins TRBV6-5 to TRBJ2-1; D is unresolved. With 2 bases removed from V and 8 bases from J, the gap between germline ends came to 16 bases. This CDR3 spans 15 amino acids. Germline V CDR1 and CDR2: MNHEY, SVGAGI. The CDR3 here is CASSYARPATDEQFF. CDR3 sequence (DNA): TGTGCCAGCAGTTACGCTAGGCCCGCTACGGATGAGCAGTTCTTC.

The V and J genes are TRBV19 and TRBJ2-7; 10 nucleotides line up with TRBD2. The CDR3 is made up of 15 amino acids. Per the germline V gene, CDR1 is LNHDA and CDR2 is SQIVND (reference sequence). V was clipped by 3 bases and J by 5 bases; unmatched bases: 7. CDR3 protein: CASSMTSGPFDEQYF. The CDR3 region has the DNA TGTGCCAGTAGTATGACTAGCGGGCCCTTCGACGAGCAGTACTTC.

V usage is TRBV28 and J usage is TRBJ1-1, with D tentatively TRBD1 (5 bases). The CDR3 extends over 15 amino acids. Germline CDR1 is MDHEN and CDR2 is SYDVKM. V lost 5 bases and J lost 5, with 18 bases in between. The chain's CDR3 is CASSQPGGRATEAFF. DNA of the CDR3: TGTGCCAGCAGTCAACCTGGGGGGAGGGCAACTGAAGCTTTCTTT.

V is TRBV4-2 and J is TRBJ2-3, with 9 bases that match TRBD2. Germline CDR1 is LGHNA and CDR2 is YNFKEQ. This CDR3 region has 17 residues. Trimming removed 0 bases from V and 5 bases from J; junction bases left unmatched: 9. The CDR3 sequence: CASSQDGTSGLGDTQYF. The CDR3 DNA is TGTGCCAGCAGCCAAGATGGCACTAGCGGGTTAGGAGATACGCAGTATTTT.

This clone was observed a handful of times. The chain joins TRBV27 to TRBJ1-5; D is unresolved. V was clipped by 3 bases and J by 3 bases, with 3 bases between them. This CDR3 has 12 residues. Germline loops: CDR1 MNHEY, CDR2 SMNVEV (reference sequence). The CDR3 DNA is TGTGCCAGCAGTTTCGTCAATCAGCCCCAGCATTTT. Translating gives CASSFVNQPQHF.

This sequence joins TRBV6-1 and TRBJ2-5; 8 positions match TRBD1. The CDR3 has 15 amino acids. Trimming removed 6 bases from V and 1 base from J; junction bases left unmatched: 7. Germline assignment: CDR1 MNHNS and CDR2 SASEGT. The CDR3 loop reads CASSARTGPQETQYF. CDR3 nucleotide sequence: TGTGCCAGCAGCGCCCGGACAGGGCCCCAAGAGACCCAGTACTTC.

The rearrangement uses TRBV6-1 and TRBJ2-5; 10 positions match TRBD2. The trim removed 1 base at V and 5 bases at J, leaving 4 bases unmatched. Germline V gene data show CDR1 as MNHNS and CDR2 as SASEGT. The length of the CDR3 is 15 residues. The CDR3 DNA reads as TGTGCCAGCAGTGAAGGGCTAGCGGGGGTCGAGACCCAGTACTTC. Amino acids: CASSEGLAGVETQYF.

This chain links TRBV6-6 with TRBJ2-7; D is uncertain. The CDR3 is 11 amino acids. Deletions cut 6 bases from V and 3 bases from J, with 6 bases between. Germline V gene lookup returns CDR1 MNHNY and CDR2 SVGAGI (reference sequence). The DNA for the CDR3 is TGTGCCAGCAGCAATTTCTACGAGCAGTACTTC. Translating gives CASSNFYEQYF.

The chain combines TRBV11-2 with TRBJ2-3; no reliable D call. Trimming stripped 0 bases from V and 1 base from J, with 8 bases between. Germline assignment: CDR1 SGHAT and CDR2 FQNNGV. CDR3 size: 15 residues. The CDR3 DNA reads TGTGCCAGCAGCTTAGATCGGTCAGGCACAGATACGCAGTATTTT. This sequence encodes CASSLDRSGTDTQYF.

This chain joins TRBV27 and TRBJ1-6; D uncertain. The ends were cut back, 5 bases at V and 6 bases at J, with 2 bases in the middle. Germline CDR1 MNHEY, CDR2 SMNVEV (reference sequence). This CDR3 spans 11 amino acids. The CDR3: CASSPNSPLHF. The CDR3 DNA reads as TGTGCCAGCAGTCCTAATTCACCCCTCCACTTT.

This clone was picked up a small number of times. J is TRBJ2-5 and V is TRBV11-2; 9 nucleotides line up with TRBD1. The CDR3 is 15 amino acids. In germline, CDR1 is SGHAT, CDR2 FQNNGV. J was trimmed by 5 bases and V by 5 bases; bases with no gene match: 9. CDR3 DNA: TGTGCCAGCAGCAGCGGGACAGGGTTTTGGGAGACCCAGTACTTC. It codes for CASSSGTGFWETQYF.

DNA of the CDR3: TGTGCCAGCAGCAATATGGGGGTGGGGGCCTACGAGCAGTACTTC. Translation gives CASSNMGVGAYEQYF. V is TRBV11-2 and J is TRBJ2-7, with D tentatively TRBD1 or TRBD2 (5 bases each). The length of the CDR3 is 15 residues. The germline gives CDR1 SGHAT, CDR2 FQNNGV. V was clipped by 5 bases and J by 2 bases, with 16 bases between them.

The chain carries TRBV5-1 and TRBJ2-2; D not certain. The ends were cut back, 2 bases at V and 8 bases at J, with 10 bases in the middle. From germline, CDR1 is SGHRS and CDR2 YFSETQ. This CDR3 contains 13 residues. CDR3 in DNA: TGCGCCAGCAGCTTATCTTTGGGAGGGGAGCTGTTTTTT. This gives the protein CASSLSLGGELFF.

The sample holds a few counts of this clone. The chain links TRBV28 to TRBJ1-5, with 9 bases aligning to TRBD1. Germline V gives CDR1 MDHEN, CDR2 SYDVKM. This CDR3 is built from 14 residues. V shed 6 bases and J 6 bases; nucleotides not matched to a gene: 6. CDR3 in amino acids: CASSEGTGTQPQHF. Here the CDR3 DNA reads TGTGCCAGCAGCGAGGGGACAGGGACTCAGCCCCAGCATTTT.

The chain joins TRBV5-5 to TRBJ2-5, with D unresolved. The last part of the DNA fits TRBJ2-7 better; the J call may be wrong. The CDR3 has 15 residues. Germline V gene sequence: CDR1 SGHKS, CDR2 YYEKEE (reference sequence). CDR3 DNA sequence: TGTGCCAGCAGCGGTAGTAGTACATCGGCCTACGAGCAGTACTTC. This sequence encodes CASSGSSTSAYEQYF.

This clone was counted once. This chain uses TRBV6-4 with TRBJ2-1, with a tentative D call TRBD2 (7 bases). Between the trimmed V and J ends, which lost 8 bases and 6 bases, there was a span of 20 bases. The CDR3 runs to 15 residues. Germline loops: CDR1 MRHNA, CDR2 SNTAGT. The CDR3 coding sequence is TGTGCCAGCTCCCGGGACTTTAGGGGGGGCAATGAGCAGTTCTTC. It codes for CASSRDFRGGNEQFF.

The chain employs TRBV1 and TRBJ2-3. TRBV1 is labeled a pseudogene. The CDR3 spans 19 residues. For the CDR3, the DNA is TGCACCAGCAGCCAAGAAGGGTACCAGGTGGGCTCTAGCACAGATACGCAGTATTTT. Translated, it gives CTSSQEGYQVGSSTDTQYF.

This clone has only one observation. The chain links TRBV27 to TRBJ1-2; possible D gene TRBD1, 5 bases. The CDR3 totals 14 residues. Trimming pared 6 bases from V and 4 bases from J, leaving 15 bases between. Germline V lookup: CDR1 MNHEY, CDR2 SMNVEV (reference sequence). The CDR3 DNA follows: TGTGCCAGCAGAAAAGCAAGGGGCGTCTATGGCTACACCTTC. Translation gives CASRKARGVYGYTF.

The V call is TRBV6-1, the J call TRBJ2-3, with D hard to call. The CDR3 covers 13 residues. From germline, CDR1 is MNHNS and CDR2 SASEGT. V gave up 7 bases and J gave up 0 bases, with 8 bases separating them. The CDR3 reads CASIWASTDTQYF. For the CDR3, the DNA is TGTGCCAGCATCTGGGCTAGCACAGATACGCAGTATTTT.

The genes are TRBV14 and TRBJ2-5; possible D gene TRBD1, 5 bases. The V gene lost 1 base and the J gene lost 5 bases, with 14 bases spanning the gap. This CDR3 region has 15 residues. The V gene's germline CDR1 is SGHDN and CDR2 FVKESK. The DNA for the CDR3 is TGTGCCAGCAGCCAAGGTCCGGAAACAGGCGAGACCCAGTACTTC. It codes for CASSQGPETGETQYF.

This rearrangement joins TRBV19 to TRBJ1-2; 8 nucleotides align to TRBD1. Looked up from germline, CDR1 is LNHDA and CDR2 is SQIVND (reference sequence). This CDR3 region has 14 residues. V gave up 2 bases and J gave up 6 bases; unmatched junction bases: 5. The CDR3: CASSIPDRVDGYTF. In DNA form, the CDR3 reads TGTGCCAGTAGTATACCGGACAGGGTCGATGGCTACACCTTC.

This sequence joins TRBV5-1 and TRBJ2-5, with 13 positions matching TRBD2. The CDR3 runs to 16 residues. Germline V gives CDR1 SGHRS, CDR2 YFSETQ. The V and J ends lost 6 bases and 5 bases, in that order; junction bases with no gene match: 10. The CDR3 here is CASTGGLAGNQETQYF. CDR3 nucleotide sequence: TGCGCCAGCACCGGGGGACTAGCGGGGAATCAGGAGACCCAGTACTTC.

The chain joins TRBV7-9 to TRBJ2-7; no reliable D call. V was cut by 3 bases and J by 0 bases, with 15 bases left in between. Germline lookup yields CDR1 SEHNR and CDR2 FQNEAQ (reference sequence). The CDR3 is made up of 16 amino acids. In DNA, the CDR3 is TGTGCCAGCAGCTTGGCCGGGCAGCGAGGCTCCTACGAGCAGTACTTC. It yields the protein CASSLAGQRGSYEQYF.

V gene TRBV5-1 combines with J gene TRBJ2-5, with D perhaps matching TRBD2 (7 bases). CDR1 SGHRS and CDR2 YFSETQ come from the germline V gene. The CDR3 has 15 residues. V shed 2 bases and J shed 3 bases, with 14 bases lying between them. CDR3 amino acids: CASSFWGGREETQYF. CDR3 coding DNA: TGCGCCAGCAGCTTCTGGGGGGGCCGGGAAGAGACCCAGTACTTC.

This chain uses TRBV4-3 with TRBJ1-1; weak D call: TRBD1 (5 bases). V lost 0 bases, J lost 2 bases, and 13 bases lay in between. The CDR3 covers 16 residues. Germline V lookup: CDR1 LGHNA, CDR2 YSLEER. The CDR3 sequence is CASSQDRMGLNTEAFF. CDR3 DNA: TGCGCCAGCAGCCAAGATAGAATGGGACTTAACACTGAAGCTTTCTTT.

The chain links TRBV19 to TRBJ2-1; 9 nucleotides line up with TRBD2. With 8 bases clipped from V and 6 bases from J, the junction kept 8 bases outside the gene matches. Germline CDR1 is LNHDA and CDR2 is SQIVND (reference sequence). CDR3 length: 14 residues. This CDR3 reads CASSLAGQFNEQFF. The CDR3 region has the DNA TGTGCCAGTTCGCTAGCGGGACAGTTCAATGAGCAGTTCTTC.

This chain joins TRBV25-1 and TRBJ2-2, with TRBD2 identical over 7 bases. With V trimmed by 7 bases and J by 4 bases, 6 bases remained unmatched. Germline assignment: CDR1 MGHDK and CDR2 SYGVNS. This CDR3 spans 14 amino acids. The CDR3 coding sequence is TGTGCCAGCACCGGACTAGAGGTCACCGGGGAGCTGTTTTTT. Protein product: CASTGLEVTGELFF.